Detailed here is one TCR beta chain. Its antigen is still unknown. TCRdb recomputed calls from the 5' RACE reads with MiXCR, one row per CDR3 protein. The table has 150,000 to 200,000 distinct CDR3 sequences, about 18% seen once. The data originate from a study of T-cell memory formation after mild COVID-19. The V segment lost 4 bases and the J segment 7 bases; nucleotides outside the gene matches: 21. The CDR3 extends over 18 amino acids. The germline V gene encodes CDR1 SGHVS and CDR2 FQNEAQ. Study-level points and caveats: Clones that contracted clustered mainly in CM and EM if CD4+ and in EMRA if CD8+.

The rearrangement uses TRBV7-8 and TRBJ2-7; 8 nucleotides align to TRBD1. The source material was PBMCs or a T cell subset sorted from them (not recorded which). The clonotype was recovered from a man between 18 and 29 years old who had mild COVID-19 (a few samples of this study predate the infection). Cell type and time point are not known. The CDR3 region has the DNA TGTGCCAGCAGCTCGGACAGGGCGAGACCAACCGCCCCATTGGAGCAGTACTTC. This sequence encodes CASSSDRARPTAPLEQYF.